The clone carrying this TCR beta chain was observed a few times. The antigen remains unidentified. The data were produced by immunoSEQ multiplex PCR, yet TCRdb's version contains in-frame clones alone and is incomplete. Of roughly 50,000 clones listed, roughly 82% were seen once; the top ten hold approximately 6.8%. The record originates from a study of OX40 agonist ivuxolimab in advanced cancers. For the study at large: One hepatocellular carcinoma and a couple of cutaneous melanoma patients partially responded.

Study-level findings and limits: Fewer expanded clones were found on average in CD4+ than in CD8+ T cells. At 0.1 to 3.0 mg/kg, CD4+ and CD8+ blood T cells expanded clonally by week 6.

Anyone with autoimmune disease history or systemic immunosuppression was excluded. The source material was CD4+ or CD8+ T cells sorted from blood, sampled in a trial of the OX40 agonist ivuxolimab. The receptor comes from an adult with an advanced solid tumor such as melanoma, head and neck, liver or kidney cancer.

The CDR3 DNA follows: TGTGCCAGTAGTGGCCGGGACGGAACAGTCCAAGGCACTGAAGCTTTCTTT. Encoded protein: CASSGRDGTVQGTEAFF. The chain couples TRBV19 to TRBJ1-1; TRBD1 might be the D (5 bases). Trimming cost V 5 bases and J 4 bases, with 23 bases left between them. The CDR3 contains 17 residues. Per the germline V gene, CDR1 is LNHDA and CDR2 is SQIVND (reference sequence).